The sequence of this TCR beta chain was determined in a study of control samples from healthy donors and cancer patients (TCRdb year 2020). V is clipped by 4 bases and J by 2 bases, and the sequence between their germline boundaries is 3 bases long. From the cysteine through the phenylalanine, the CDR3 covers 11 amino acids. CDR3 DNA is the only sequence kept; it has 33 bases, read in frame from the first base. The germline V gene (reference sequence) sets CDR1 to MNHNY and CDR2 to SVGAGI. For this clone: The antigen it recognizes is unknown. The sample holds no much larger clone one base away, and base qualities are not on file.

The library relied on the immunoSEQ multiplex PCR assay. TCRdb re-hosts the immuneACCESS table, in-frame sequences only. Its copies lack some clones; in the studies checked, an unresolved V gene accounts for under half of them, and the cause for the rest is not known. This sample gives over 100,000 clones in total; 80% to 95% of them show up just once. The ten largest clonotypes hold around 5.4% of the sample. Recombination joined TRBV6-6 with TRBJ2-7; the D gene cannot be named for sure. Sequencing input: blood. The clonotype originates from a man between 18 and 35 years old in good health. CDR3 sequence: CASSSAYEQYF. The sequenced DNA is TGTGCCAGCAGTTCCGCCTACGAGCAGTACTTC.